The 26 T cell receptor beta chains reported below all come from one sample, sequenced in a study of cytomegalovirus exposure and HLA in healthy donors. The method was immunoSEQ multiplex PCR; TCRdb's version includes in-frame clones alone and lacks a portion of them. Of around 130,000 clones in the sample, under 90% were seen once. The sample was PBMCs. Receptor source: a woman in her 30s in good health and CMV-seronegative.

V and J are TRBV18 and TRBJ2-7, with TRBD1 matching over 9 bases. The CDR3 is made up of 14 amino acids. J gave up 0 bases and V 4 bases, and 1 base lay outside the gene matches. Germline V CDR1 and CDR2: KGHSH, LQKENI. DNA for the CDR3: TGTGCCAGCTCACTGGGACAGGGCTCCTACGAGCAGTACTTC. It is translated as CASSLGQGSYEQYF.

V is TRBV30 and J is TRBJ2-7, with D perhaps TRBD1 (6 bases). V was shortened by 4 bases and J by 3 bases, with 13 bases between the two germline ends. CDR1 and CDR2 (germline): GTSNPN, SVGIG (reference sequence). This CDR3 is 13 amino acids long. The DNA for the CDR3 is TGTGCCTGGACCTTCGGACAGCTCTACGAGCAGTACTTC. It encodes CAWTFGQLYEQYF.

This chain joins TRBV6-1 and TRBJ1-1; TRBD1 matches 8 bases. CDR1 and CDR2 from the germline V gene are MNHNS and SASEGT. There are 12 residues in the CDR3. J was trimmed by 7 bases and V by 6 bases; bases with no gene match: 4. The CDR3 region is CASRTGQGEAFF. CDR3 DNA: TGTGCCAGCAGGACCGGACAGGGTGAAGCTTTCTTT.

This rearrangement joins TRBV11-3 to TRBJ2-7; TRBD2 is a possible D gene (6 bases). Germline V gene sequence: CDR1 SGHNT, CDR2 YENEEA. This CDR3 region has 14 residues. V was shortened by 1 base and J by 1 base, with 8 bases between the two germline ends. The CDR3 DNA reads TGTGCCAGCAGCTTAGTGCGGGGATCCTACGAGCAGTACTTC. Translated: CASSLVRGSYEQYF.

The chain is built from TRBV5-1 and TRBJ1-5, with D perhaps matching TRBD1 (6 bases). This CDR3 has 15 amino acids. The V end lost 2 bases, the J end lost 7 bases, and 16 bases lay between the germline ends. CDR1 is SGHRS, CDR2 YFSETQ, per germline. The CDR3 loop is CASSLGDRSRQPQHF. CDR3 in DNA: TGCGCCAGCAGCTTAGGCGACAGGTCACGGCAGCCCCAGCATTTT.

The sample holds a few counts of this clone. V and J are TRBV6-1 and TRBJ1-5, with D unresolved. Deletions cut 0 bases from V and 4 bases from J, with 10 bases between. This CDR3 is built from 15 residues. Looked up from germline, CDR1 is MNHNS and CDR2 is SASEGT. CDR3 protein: CASSEALLRNQPQHF. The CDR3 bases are TGTGCCAGCAGTGAAGCGCTTTTGCGGAATCAGCCCCAGCATTTT.

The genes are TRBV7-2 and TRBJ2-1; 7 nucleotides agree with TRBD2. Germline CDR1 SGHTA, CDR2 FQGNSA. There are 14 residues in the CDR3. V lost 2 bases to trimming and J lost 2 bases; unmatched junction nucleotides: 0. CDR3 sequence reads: CASSLLAAYNEQFF. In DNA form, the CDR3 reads TGTGCCAGCAGCTTACTAGCGGCCTACAATGAGCAGTTCTTC.

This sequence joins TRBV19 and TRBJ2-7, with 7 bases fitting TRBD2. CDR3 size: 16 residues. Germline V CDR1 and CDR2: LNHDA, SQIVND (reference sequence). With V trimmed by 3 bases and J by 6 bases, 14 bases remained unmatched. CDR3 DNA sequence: TGTGCCAGTAGTATGGGGAAGGGAGGGAAAGCGTCCGAGCAGTACTTC. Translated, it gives CASSMGKGGKASEQYF. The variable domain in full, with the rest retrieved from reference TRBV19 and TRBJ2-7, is DGGITQSPKYLFRKEGQNVTLSCEQNLNHDAMYWYRQDPGQGLRLIYYSQIVNDFQKGDIAEGYSVSREKKESFPLTVTSAQKNPTAFYLCASSMGKGGKASEQYFGPGTRLTVT.

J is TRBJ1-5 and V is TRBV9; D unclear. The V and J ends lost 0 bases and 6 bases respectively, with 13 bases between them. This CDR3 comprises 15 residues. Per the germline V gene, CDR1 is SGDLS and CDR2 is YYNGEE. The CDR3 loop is CASSVGPSGVQPQHF. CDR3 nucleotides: TGTGCCAGCAGCGTAGGCCCTTCGGGAGTTCAGCCCCAGCATTTT. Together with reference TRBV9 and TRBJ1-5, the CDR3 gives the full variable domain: DSGVTQTPKHLITATGQRVTLRCSPRSGDLSVYWYQQSLDQGLQFLIQYYNGEERAKGNILERFSAQQFPDLHSELNLSSLELGDSALYFCASSVGPSGVQPQHFGDGTRLSIL.

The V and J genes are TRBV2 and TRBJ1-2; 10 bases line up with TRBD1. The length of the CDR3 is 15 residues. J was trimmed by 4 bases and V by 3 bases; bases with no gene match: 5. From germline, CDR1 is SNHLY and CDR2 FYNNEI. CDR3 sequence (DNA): TGTGCCAGCAGTGATGGGACAGGGGCCACCTATGGCTACACCTTC. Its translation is CASSDGTGATYGYTF.

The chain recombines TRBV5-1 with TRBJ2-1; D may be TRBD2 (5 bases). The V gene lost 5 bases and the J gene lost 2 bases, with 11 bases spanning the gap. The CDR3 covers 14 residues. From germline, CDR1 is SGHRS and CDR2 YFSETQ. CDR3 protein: CASRVGVAYNEQFF. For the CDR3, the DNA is TGCGCCAGCAGGGTCGGGGTCGCCTACAATGAGCAGTTCTTC.

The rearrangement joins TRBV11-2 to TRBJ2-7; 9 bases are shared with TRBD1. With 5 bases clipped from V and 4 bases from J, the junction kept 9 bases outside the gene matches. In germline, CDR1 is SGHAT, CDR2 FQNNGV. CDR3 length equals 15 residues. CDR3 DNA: TGTGCCAGCAGCCAAGGGCTGGGACAGGGATACGAGCAGTACTTC. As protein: CASSQGLGQGYEQYF. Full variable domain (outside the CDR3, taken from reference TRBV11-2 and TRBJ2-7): EAGVAQSPRYKIIEKRQSVAFWCNPISGHATLYWYQQILGQGPKLLIQFQNNGVVDDSQLPKDRFSAERLKGVDSTLKIQPAKLEDSAVYLCASSQGLGQGYEQYFGPGTRLTVT.

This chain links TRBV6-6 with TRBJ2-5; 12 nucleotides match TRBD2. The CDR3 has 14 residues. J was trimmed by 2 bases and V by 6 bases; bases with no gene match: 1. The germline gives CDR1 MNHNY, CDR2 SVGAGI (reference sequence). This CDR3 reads CASSGLAGQETQYF. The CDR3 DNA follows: TGTGCCAGCAGCGGACTAGCGGGACAAGAGACCCAGTACTTC.

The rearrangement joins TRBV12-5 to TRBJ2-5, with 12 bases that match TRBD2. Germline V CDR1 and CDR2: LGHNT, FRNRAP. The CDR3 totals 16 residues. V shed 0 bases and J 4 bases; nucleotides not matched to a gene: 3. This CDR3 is CASGLVLLAGGETQYF. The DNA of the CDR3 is TGTGCTAGTGGTTTGGTATTACTAGCGGGGGGAGAGACCCAGTACTTC. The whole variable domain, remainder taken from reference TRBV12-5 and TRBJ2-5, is DARVTQTPRHKVTEMGQEVTMRCQPILGHNTVFWYRQTMMQGLELLAYFRNRAPLDDSGMPKDRFSAEMPDATLATLKIQPSEPRDSAVYFCASGLVLLAGGETQYFGPGTRLLVL.

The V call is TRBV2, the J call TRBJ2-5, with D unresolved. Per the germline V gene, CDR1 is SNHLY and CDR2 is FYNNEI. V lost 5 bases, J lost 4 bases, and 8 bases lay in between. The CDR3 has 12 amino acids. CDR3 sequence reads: CASSIGTETQYF. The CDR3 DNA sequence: TGTGCCAGCAGTATCGGTACAGAGACCCAGTACTTC.

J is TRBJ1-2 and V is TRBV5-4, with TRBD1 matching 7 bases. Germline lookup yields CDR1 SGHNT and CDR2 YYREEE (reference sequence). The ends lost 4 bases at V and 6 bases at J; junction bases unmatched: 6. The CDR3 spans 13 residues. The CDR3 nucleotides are TGTGCCAGCAGCCCACAGGGGCGGGATGGCTACACCTTC. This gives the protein CASSPQGRDGYTF.

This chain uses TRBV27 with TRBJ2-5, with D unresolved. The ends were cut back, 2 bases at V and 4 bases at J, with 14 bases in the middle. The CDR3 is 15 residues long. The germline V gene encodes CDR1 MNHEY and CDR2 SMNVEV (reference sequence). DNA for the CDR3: TGTGCCAGCAGTTTAAGACAAATTACAACAGAGACCCAGTACTTC. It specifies CASSLRQITTETQYF.

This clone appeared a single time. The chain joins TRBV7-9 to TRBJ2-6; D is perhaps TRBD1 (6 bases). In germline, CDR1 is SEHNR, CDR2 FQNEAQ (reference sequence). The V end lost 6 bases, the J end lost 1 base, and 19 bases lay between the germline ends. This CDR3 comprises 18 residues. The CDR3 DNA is TGTGCCAGCAGTTATTATCGCACAGGGCTATCTGGGGCCAACGTCCTGACTTTC. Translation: CASSYYRTGLSGANVLTF.

CDR3 DNA: TGCGCCAGCAGTACCGGGGGGTTCTCCTACAATGAGCAGTTCTTC. It is translated as CASSTGGFSYNEQFF. The chain is built from TRBV5-1 and TRBJ2-1, with 7 bases that match TRBD2. J was trimmed by 0 bases and V by 5 bases; bases with no gene match: 5. The length of the CDR3 is 15 residues. CDR1 and CDR2 (germline): SGHRS, YFSETQ.

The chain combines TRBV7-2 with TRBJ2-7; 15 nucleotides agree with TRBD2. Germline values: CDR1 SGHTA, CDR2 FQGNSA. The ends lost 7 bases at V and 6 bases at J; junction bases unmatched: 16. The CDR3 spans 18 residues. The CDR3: CASMGRGTSGGYWGEQYF. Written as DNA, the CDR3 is TGTGCCAGCATGGGTCGTGGGACTAGCGGGGGGTACTGGGGCGAGCAGTACTTC.

The CDR3, as DNA: TGTGCCAGCAGCCCTACGAACCCGAACACTGAAGCTTTCTTT. This gives the protein CASSPTNPNTEAFF. The gene calls are TRBV7-8 and TRBJ1-1; D ambiguous. The CDR3 runs 14 residues. The germline V and J ends were trimmed by 5 bases and 1 base, with 11 bases remaining between them. Looked up from germline, CDR1 is SGHVS and CDR2 is FQNEAQ. The complete variable domain, with remaining parts taken from reference TRBV7-8 and TRBJ1-1, reads GAGVSQSPRYKVAKRGQDVALRCDPISGHVSLFWYQQALGQGPEFLTYFQNEAQLDKSGLPSDRFFAERPEGSVSTLKIQRTQQEDSAVYLCASSPTNPNTEAFFGQGTRLTVV.

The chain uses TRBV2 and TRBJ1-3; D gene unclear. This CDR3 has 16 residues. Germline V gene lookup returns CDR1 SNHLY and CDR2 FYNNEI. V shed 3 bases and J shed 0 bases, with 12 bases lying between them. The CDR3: CASSERSRSSGNTIYF. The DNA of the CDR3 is TGTGCCAGCAGTGAGAGGTCCCGGAGCTCTGGAAACACCATATATTTT.

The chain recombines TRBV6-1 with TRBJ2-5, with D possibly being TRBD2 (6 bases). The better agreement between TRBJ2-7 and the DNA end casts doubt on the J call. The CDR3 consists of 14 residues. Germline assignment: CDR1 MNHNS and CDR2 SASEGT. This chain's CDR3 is CASTTGDRSYEQYF. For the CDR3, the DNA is TGTGCCTCTACTACGGGGGATCGCTCCTACGAGCAGTACTTC.

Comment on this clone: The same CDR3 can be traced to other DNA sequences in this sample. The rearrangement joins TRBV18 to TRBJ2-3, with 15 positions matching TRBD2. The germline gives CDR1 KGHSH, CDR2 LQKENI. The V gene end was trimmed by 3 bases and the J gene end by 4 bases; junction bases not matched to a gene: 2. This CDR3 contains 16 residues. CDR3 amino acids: CASSPGLAGGPDTQYF. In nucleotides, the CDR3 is TGTGCCAGCTCACCCGGACTAGCGGGGGGGCCAGATACGCAGTATTTT.

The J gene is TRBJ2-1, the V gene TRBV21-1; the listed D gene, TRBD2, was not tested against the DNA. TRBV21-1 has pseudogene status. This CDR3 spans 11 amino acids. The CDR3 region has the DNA TGTGCCAGCAGCAAGATCTCTAAGCAGTTCTTC. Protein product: CASSKISKQFF.

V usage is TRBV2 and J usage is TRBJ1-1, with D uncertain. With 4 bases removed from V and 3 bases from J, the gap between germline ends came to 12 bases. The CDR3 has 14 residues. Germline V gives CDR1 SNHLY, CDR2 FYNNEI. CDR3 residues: CASSGEGRDTEAFF. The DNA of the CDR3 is TGTGCCAGCAGTGGCGAGGGAAGGGACACTGAAGCTTTCTTT.